The present T cell receptor (beta chain) was sequenced within a study of post-analysis software for immune sequencing data. Across the whole study: Relapsing-remitting, secondary progressive and progressive-relapsing forms of multiple sclerosis all featured among disease courses.

This clonotype has a handful of counts. Its antigen remains unidentified. General observations from the study: Patients had higher frequencies than controls of roughly 5 TRBV segments, including TRBV5-6, TRBV5-1 and TRBV20-1. Controls showed significantly higher normalized Chao1 diversity than did multiple sclerosis patients.

Unique molecular identifiers had been added to the TCR beta cDNA libraries. When 1 to 10 million T cells were used, they gave a few hundred thousand cDNA molecules. TCRdb redid the calling of the PCR reads with MiXCR, one entry per CDR3 protein. The sample includes 820,000 or so distinct CDR3 sequences, around 53% seen only once; the top ten take about 4.8%. Germline values: CDR1 DFQATT, CDR2 SNEGSKA (reference sequence). The CDR3 covers 14 residues. V shed 4 bases and J shed 4 bases, with 16 bases lying between them. This sequence originates from a girl between 10 and 17 years old with multiple sclerosis. What was sequenced was blood. The rearrangement uses TRBV20-1 and TRBJ1-2; D is unclear. DNA for the CDR3: TGCAGTGCTACCCCGACGACTCATCCCTATGGCTACACCTTC. It encodes CSATPTTHPYGYTF.